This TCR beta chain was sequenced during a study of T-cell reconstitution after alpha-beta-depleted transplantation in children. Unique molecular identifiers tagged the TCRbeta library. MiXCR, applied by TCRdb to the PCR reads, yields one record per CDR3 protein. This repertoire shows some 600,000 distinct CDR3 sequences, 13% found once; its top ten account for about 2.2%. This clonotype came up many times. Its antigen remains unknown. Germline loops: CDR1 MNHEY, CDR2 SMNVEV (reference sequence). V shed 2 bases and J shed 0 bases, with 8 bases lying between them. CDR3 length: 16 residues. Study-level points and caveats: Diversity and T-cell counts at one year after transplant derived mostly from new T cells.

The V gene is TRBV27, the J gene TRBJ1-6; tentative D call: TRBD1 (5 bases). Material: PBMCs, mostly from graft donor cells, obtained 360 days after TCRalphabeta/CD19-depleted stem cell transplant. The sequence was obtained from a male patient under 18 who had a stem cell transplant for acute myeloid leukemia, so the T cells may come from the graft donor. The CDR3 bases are TGTGCCAGCAGTTTAGACAGCTCCTCCTATAATTCACCCCTCCACTTT. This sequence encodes CASSLDSSSYNSPLHF.